This TCR beta chain was retrieved from a study of metastatic and nonmetastatic thyroid tumors. TCRdb reprocessed the PCR reads using MiXCR. The sample includes 40,000 to 55,000 clones, 16% of them seen just once. Every patient underwent thyroid surgery untreated. Study-wide points: Versus benign nodules, malignant thyroid tumors reportedly had significantly higher TCR beta diversity, in blood and tumor.

Comment on this clone: What it binds is unknown.

The sequencing sample was made of blood. This TCR was recovered from a female donor with papillary thyroid cancer or a benign thyroid nodule (not recorded which). Some clones in this sample may be carry-over from other donors' samples.

The DNA of the CDR3 is TGTGCCAGCAGCCAAATAAGTCGAGGTTTGAACACTGAAGCTTTCTTT. Translation gives CASSQISRGLNTEAFF. This rearrangement joins TRBV3-1 to TRBJ1-1; the D is unclear. This CDR3 has 16 amino acids. V was clipped by 2 bases and J by 0 bases, with 13 bases between them. Per germline, CDR1 LGHDT and CDR2 YNNKEL (reference sequence).